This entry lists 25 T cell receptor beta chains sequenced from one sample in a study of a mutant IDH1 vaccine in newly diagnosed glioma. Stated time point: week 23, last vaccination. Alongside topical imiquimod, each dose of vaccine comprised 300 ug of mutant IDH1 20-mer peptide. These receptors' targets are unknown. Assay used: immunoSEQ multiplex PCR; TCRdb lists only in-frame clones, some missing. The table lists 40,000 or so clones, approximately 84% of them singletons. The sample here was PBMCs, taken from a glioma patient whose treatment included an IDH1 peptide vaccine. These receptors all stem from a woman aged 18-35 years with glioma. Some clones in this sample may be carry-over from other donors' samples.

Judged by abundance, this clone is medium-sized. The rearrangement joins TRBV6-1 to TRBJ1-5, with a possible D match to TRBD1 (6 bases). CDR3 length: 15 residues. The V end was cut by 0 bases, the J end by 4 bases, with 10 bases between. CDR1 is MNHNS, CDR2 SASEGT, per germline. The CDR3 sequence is CASSEAQGQNQPQHF. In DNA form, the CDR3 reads TGTGCCAGCAGTGAAGCTCAGGGGCAAAATCAGCCCCAGCATTTT.

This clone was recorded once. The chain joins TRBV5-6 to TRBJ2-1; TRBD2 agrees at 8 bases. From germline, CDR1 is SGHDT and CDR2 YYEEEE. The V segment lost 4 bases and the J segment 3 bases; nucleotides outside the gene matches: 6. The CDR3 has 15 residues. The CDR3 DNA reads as TGTGCCAGCAGCCGAGGGACTAGGGGCTACAATGAGCAGTTCTTC. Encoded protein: CASSRGTRGYNEQFF.

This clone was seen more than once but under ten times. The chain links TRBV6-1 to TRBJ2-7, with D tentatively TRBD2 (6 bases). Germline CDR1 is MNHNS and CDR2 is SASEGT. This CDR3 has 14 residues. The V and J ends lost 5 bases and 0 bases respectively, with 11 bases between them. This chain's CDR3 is CASSYSGPSYEQYF. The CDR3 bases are TGTGCCAGCAGTTATAGCGGTCCCTCCTACGAGCAGTACTTC.

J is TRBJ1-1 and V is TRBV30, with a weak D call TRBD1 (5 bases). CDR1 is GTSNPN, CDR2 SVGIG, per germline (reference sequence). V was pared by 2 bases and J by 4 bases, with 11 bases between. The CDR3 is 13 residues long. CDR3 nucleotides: TGTGCCTGGAGTCTGGGGGGGTTCACTGAAGCTTTCTTT. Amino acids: CAWSLGGFTEAFF.

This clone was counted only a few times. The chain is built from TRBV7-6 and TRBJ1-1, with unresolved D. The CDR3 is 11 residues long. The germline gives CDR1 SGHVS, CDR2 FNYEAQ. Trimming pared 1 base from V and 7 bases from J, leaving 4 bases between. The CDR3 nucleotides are TGTGCCAGCAGCTTAGGAAATGAAGCTTTCTTT. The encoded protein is CASSLGNEAFF.

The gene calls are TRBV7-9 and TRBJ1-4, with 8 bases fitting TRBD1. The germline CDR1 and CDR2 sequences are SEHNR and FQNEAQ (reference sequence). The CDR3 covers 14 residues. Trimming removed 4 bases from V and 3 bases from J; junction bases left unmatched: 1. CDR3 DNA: TGTGCCAGCAGCTCACAGGGGGCTAATGAAAAACTGTTTTTT. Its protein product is CASSSQGANEKLFF.

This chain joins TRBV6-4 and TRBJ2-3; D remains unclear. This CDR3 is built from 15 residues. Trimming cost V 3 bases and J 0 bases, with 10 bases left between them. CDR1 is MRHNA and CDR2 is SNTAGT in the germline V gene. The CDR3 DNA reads TGTGCCAGCAGTGAAGGAACATCTAGCACAGATACGCAGTATTTT. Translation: CASSEGTSSTDTQYF.

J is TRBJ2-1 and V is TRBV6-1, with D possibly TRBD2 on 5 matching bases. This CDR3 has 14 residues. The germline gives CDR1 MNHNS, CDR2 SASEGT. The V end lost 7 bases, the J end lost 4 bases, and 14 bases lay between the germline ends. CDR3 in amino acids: CASTFPWTYNEQFF. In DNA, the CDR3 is TGTGCCAGCACCTTCCCTTGGACTTACAATGAGCAGTTCTTC.

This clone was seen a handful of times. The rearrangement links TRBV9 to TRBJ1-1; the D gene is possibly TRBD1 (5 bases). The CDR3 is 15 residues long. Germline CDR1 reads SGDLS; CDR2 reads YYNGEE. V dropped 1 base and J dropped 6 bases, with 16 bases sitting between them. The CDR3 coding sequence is TGTGCCAGCAGCGTACTTCAGGGAGCCGTCGCTGAAGCTTTCTTT. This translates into CASSVLQGAVAEAFF.

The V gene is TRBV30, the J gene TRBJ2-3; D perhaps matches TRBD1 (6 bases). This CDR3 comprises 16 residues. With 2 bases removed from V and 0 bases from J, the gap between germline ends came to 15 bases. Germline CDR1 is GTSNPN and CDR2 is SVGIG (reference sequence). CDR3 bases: TGTGCCTGGAGTACAGGGATAGACACTAGCACAGATACGCAGTATTTT. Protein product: CAWSTGIDTSTDTQYF.

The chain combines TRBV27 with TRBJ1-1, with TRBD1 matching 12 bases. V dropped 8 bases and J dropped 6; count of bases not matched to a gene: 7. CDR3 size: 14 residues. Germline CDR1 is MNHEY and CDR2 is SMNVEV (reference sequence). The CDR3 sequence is CASGDRGLGAEAFF. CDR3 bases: TGTGCCAGCGGGGACAGGGGGCTCGGCGCTGAAGCTTTCTTT.

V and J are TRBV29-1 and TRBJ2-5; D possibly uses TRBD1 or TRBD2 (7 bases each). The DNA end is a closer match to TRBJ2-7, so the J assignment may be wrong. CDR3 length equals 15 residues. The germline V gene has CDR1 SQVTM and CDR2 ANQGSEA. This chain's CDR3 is CSARGRGHPRYEQYF. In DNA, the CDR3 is TGCAGCGCCAGGGGGAGGGGCCACCCAAGGTACGAGCAGTACTTC.

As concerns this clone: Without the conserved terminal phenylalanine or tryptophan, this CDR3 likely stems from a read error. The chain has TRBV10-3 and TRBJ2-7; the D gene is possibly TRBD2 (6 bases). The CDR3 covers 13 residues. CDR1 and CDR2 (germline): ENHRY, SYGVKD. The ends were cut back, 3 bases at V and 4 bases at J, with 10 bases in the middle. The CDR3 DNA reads TGTGCCATCAGTGACGGAGGGCCTTACGAGCAGTACCTC. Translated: CAISDGGPYEQYL.

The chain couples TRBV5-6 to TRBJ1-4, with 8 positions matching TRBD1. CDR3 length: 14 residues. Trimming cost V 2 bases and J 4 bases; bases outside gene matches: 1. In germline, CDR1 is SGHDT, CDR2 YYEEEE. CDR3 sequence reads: CASSLGQGNEKLFF. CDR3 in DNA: TGTGCCAGCAGCTTAGGACAGGGTAATGAAAAACTGTTTTTT.

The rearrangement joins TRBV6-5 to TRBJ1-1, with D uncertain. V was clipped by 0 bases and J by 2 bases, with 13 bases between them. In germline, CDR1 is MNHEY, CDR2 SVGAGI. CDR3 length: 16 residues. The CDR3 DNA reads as TGTGCCAGCAGTTACTCGAGAGGAAGACCAAACACTGAAGCTTTCTTT. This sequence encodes CASSYSRGRPNTEAFF.

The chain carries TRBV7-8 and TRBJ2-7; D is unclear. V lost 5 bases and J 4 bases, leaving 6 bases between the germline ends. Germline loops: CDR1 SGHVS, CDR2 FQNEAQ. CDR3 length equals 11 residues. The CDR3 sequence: CASSPKYEQYF. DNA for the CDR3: TGTGCCAGCAGCCCCAAGTACGAGCAGTACTTC.

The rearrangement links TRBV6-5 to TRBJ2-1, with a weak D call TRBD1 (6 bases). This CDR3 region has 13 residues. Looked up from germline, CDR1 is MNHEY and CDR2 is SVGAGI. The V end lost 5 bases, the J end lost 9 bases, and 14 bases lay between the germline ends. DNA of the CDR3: TGTGCCAGCAGTATCCTCCTCAGGGGTGAGCAGTTCTTC. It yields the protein CASSILLRGEQFF.

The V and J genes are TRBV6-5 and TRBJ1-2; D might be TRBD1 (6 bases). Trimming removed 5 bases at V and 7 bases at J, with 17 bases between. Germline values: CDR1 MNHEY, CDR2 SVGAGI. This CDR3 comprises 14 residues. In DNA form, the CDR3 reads TGTGCCAGCAGTCCCCCCCAGGAGGGGGGTGGCTACACCTTC. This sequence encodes CASSPPQEGGGYTF.

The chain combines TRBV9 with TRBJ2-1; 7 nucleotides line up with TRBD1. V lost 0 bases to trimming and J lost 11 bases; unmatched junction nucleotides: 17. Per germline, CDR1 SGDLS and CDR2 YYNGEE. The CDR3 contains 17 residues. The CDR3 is CASSVGGMTGRVLQQFF. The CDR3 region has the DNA TGTGCCAGCAGCGTAGGGGGGATGACAGGGCGCGTCCTCCAGCAGTTCTTC.

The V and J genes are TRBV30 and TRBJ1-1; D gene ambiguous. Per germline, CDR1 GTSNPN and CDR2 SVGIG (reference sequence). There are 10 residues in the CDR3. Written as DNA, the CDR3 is TGTGCGTGGGGGAACACTGAAGCTTTCTTT. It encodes CAWGNTEAFF.

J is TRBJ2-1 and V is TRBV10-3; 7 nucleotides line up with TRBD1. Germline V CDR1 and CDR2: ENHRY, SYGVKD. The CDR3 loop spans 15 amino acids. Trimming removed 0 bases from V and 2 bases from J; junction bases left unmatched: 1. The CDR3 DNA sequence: TGTGCCATCAGTGAGTCAGGGGGCCCCTACAATGAGCAGTTCTTC. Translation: CAISESGGPYNEQFF.

CDR3 bases: TGCAGCGTTGGAGGGCCCTCTGGAAACACCATATATTTT. It translates to CSVGGPSGNTIYF. The chain is built from TRBV29-1 and TRBJ1-3; D gene uncertain. The CDR3 has 13 amino acids. Germline V gives CDR1 SQVTM, CDR2 ANQGSEA. V gave up 4 bases and J gave up 0 bases, with 7 bases separating them. Using reference TRBV29-1 and TRBJ1-3 for the parts outside the CDR3, the full variable domain is SAVISQKPSRDICQRGTSLTIQCQVDSQVTMMFWYRQQPGQSLTLIATANQGSEATYESGFVIDKFPISRPNLTFSTLTVSNMSPEDSSIYLCSVGGPSGNTIYFGEGSWLTVV.

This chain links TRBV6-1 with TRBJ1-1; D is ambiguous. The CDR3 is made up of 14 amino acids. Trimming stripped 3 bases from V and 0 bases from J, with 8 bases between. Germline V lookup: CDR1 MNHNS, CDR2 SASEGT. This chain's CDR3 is CASSDRPMNTEAFF. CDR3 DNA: TGTGCCAGCAGTGACAGACCCATGAACACTGAAGCTTTCTTT.

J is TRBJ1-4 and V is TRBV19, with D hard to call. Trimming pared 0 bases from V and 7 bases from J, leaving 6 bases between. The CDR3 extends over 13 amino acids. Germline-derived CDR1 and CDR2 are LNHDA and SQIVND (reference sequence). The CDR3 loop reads CASSIDVGEKLFF. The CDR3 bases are TGTGCCAGTAGTATAGACGTTGGTGAAAAACTGTTTTTT.

The CDR3 DNA is TGCGCCAGCAGTGGGGGCGAGGGGCGGAACACTGAAGCTTTCTTT. It specifies CASSGGEGRNTEAFF. The chain joins TRBV10-2 to TRBJ1-1, with D tentatively TRBD1 (5 bases). V lost 4 bases and J 1 base, leaving 13 bases between the germline ends. This CDR3 contains 15 residues. Germline V gives CDR1 WSHSY, CDR2 SAAADI.